The text below deals with one TCR beta chain. Its antigen is not yet known. The record has no base qualities; no much larger clone is one base away. TCRbeta CDR3 regions were amplified from genomic DNA using the immunoSEQ Assay, a bias-controlled multiplex PCR. In the paper's pipeline: Within the assay, amplification of reference gene primers was used to estimate how many nucleated cells each sample contained. To quantify the absolute abundance of each unique TCRbeta CDR3 rearrangement, sequence reads were collapsed and filtered. Productive Simpson clonality was computed per sample as the square root of Simpson's diversity index over productive rearrangements. TCRdb holds this immuneACCESS table with in-frame rearrangements only. Some clones are missing; in checked studies, unresolved V genes explain under half, and the rest has no known cause. That table is the source of V, J and clone size, and D and trimming were worked out from the DNA. The sample table records around 100,000 clones; 80% to 90% of these occur just once. The ten largest make up approximately 8% of the sample.

This specimen comes from a study of blood T cell repertoires in COVID-19 (TCRdb year 2020). Some background on the complete study: Samples from collaborators originated in the United States, Italy and Spain and spanned both the acute and convalescent phases of COVID-19. Nearly every sample came with metadata listing a de-identified subject ID, COVID-19 status, age in years and sex. The repertoires were released in a freely available public database intended as a resource for research on the immune response to SARS-CoV-2. Where available, HLA class I and class II types were obtained from metadata supplied by the sample provider rather than from assay-based typing. The samples were drawn from the first 160 participants of the ongoing ImmuneRACE study and from 1,254 subjects provided by 6 global collaborators. The dataset comprised deeply sampled blood TCRbeta repertoires from subjects exposed to, actively infected with, or recovered from COVID-19. The material from the prospective study consisted of cDNA or gDNA derived from T cells, B-cell-depleted T cells, or PBMCs. Results the study describes overall, beyond this receptor: Clinical and demographic metadata were provided uncurated, with the amount varying by source and participant.

Per the germline V gene, MGHDK is the CDR1 and SYGVNS is the CDR2. The CDR3 contains 16 residues, cysteine and phenylalanine counted. Just CDR3 DNA is preserved here, 48 bases in frame from base 1. V has 2 bases trimmed and J has 3 bases trimmed; junction bases matching no gene number 4. Collaborating institutions collected whole blood in K2EDTA tubes following their own protocols. For TCRbeta analysis, collaborators shipped samples as frozen whole blood, isolated PBMCs, or DNA extracted from either of those sample types. Here the chain combines TRBV25-1 and TRBJ1-4; TRBD1 aligns with 9 central bases. Material for sequencing was peripheral blood. The receptor's source is a human donor with acute or convalescent COVID-19. The donor label of this sample is uncertain. The DNA sequence is given as TGTGCCAGCAGTGAACCTCGACAGGGGGCTAATGAAAAACTGTTTTTT. It is translated as CASSEPRQGANEKLFF.